Below, 21 T cell receptor beta chains from the same sample are listed, as sequenced in a study of T cell responses to AZD1222 COVID-19 vaccine. The repertoire was sequenced with immunoSEQ multiplex PCR; TCRdb's copy has only in-frame clones and lacks some. The top ten hold less than 1.5% of the sample, which has about 140,000 clones, roughly 90% seen once. Here the sequenced sample was peripheral blood, taken 28 days after the second AZD1222 dose. These receptors were collected from an adult who received the AZD1222 COVID-19 vaccine.

The rearrangement uses TRBV28 and TRBJ1-3; D gene unclear. The CDR3 is 14 residues long. V was shortened by 6 bases and J by 4 bases, with 13 bases between the two germline ends. CDR1 and CDR2 from the germline V gene are MDHEN and SYDVKM. The CDR3 protein is CASRSTGSGNTIYF. CDR3 coding DNA: TGTGCCAGCAGGAGCACGGGATCGGGAAACACCATATATTTT.

This CDR3 reads CASSFRPLGYEQYF. The CDR3 DNA is TGTGCCAGCAGTTTCCGACCTCTGGGCTACGAGCAGTACTTC. The gene calls are TRBV27 and TRBJ2-7; D gene ambiguous. Germline CDR1 reads MNHEY; CDR2 reads SMNVEV (reference sequence). This CDR3 contains 14 residues. The V end was cut by 3 bases, the J end by 3 bases, with 12 bases between.

The chain is built from TRBV28 and TRBJ2-7, with 9 bases fitting TRBD2. The CDR3 covers 16 residues. After removal of 4 bases from V and 4 bases from J, the junction contained 11 bases not matched to a gene. The germline gives CDR1 MDHEN, CDR2 SYDVKM. The CDR3: CASSSPAGGLRYEQYF. The CDR3 DNA sequence: TGTGCCAGCAGTTCACCAGCGGGAGGTTTAAGGTACGAGCAGTACTTC.

This clone came up once. J is TRBJ2-3 and V is TRBV29-1; 16 nucleotides match TRBD2. CDR1 SQVTM and CDR2 ANQGSEA come from the germline V gene. This CDR3 has 16 residues. The ends lost 3 bases at V and 6 bases at J; junction bases unmatched: 6. CDR3 residues: CSVDGTSGGASDTQYF. In nucleotides, the CDR3 is TGCAGCGTTGATGGGACTAGCGGGGGGGCTTCGGATACGCAGTATTTT.

A single count supports this clone. The chain is built from TRBV5-8 and TRBJ2-6; no firm D call. The V end was cut by 6 bases, the J end by 5 bases, with 15 bases between. The germline V gene encodes CDR1 SGHTS and CDR2 YDEGEE. This CDR3 is built from 15 residues. The CDR3: CASTGRTDRANVLTF. CDR3 nucleotide sequence: TGTGCCAGCACCGGGCGGACCGACCGGGCCAACGTCCTGACTTTC.

This sequence joins TRBV7-9 and TRBJ2-1; TRBD2 matches 14 bases. V shed 4 bases, J shed 10 bases, and the junction held 9 bases outside the gene matches. Germline CDR1 and CDR2: SEHNR and FQNEAQ (reference sequence). This CDR3 is 16 amino acids long. CDR3 coding DNA: TGTGCCAGCAGCTCACGACTAGCGGGAGGGCCATTGGAGCAGTTCTTC. Translating it yields CASSSRLAGGPLEQFF.

In its sample, this clone was seen once. The genes are TRBV29-1 and TRBJ1-2; 11 nucleotides agree with TRBD1. This CDR3 contains 16 residues. From germline, CDR1 is SQVTM and CDR2 ANQGSEA. With 3 bases clipped from V and 1 base from J, the junction kept 7 bases outside the gene matches. Here the CDR3 reads CSVEGTGGIFNYGYTF. The CDR3 region has the DNA TGCAGCGTTGAGGGGACAGGGGGGATTTTTAACTATGGCTACACCTTC.

The chain combines TRBV29-1 with TRBJ2-3; the match to TRBD1 covers 11 bases. Trimming removed 6 bases from V and 3 bases from J; junction bases left unmatched: 8. This CDR3 comprises 15 residues. Per the germline V gene, CDR1 is SQVTM and CDR2 is ANQGSEA. The CDR3 region is CSVGRTGGETDTQYF. The CDR3 DNA reads TGCAGCGTAGGTCGGACAGGGGGCGAGACAGATACGCAGTATTTT.

V usage is TRBV6-2 or TRBV6-3 and J usage is TRBJ1-1; D gene unclear. V lost 2 bases to trimming and J lost 8 bases, with 9 bases between them. CDR3 length equals 12 residues. The germline V gene encodes CDR1 MNHEY and CDR2 SVGEGT. CDR3 amino acids: CASSYGRKEAFF. Written as DNA, the CDR3 is TGTGCCAGCAGTTACGGGAGGAAGGAAGCTTTCTTT.

The chain has TRBV6-2 or TRBV6-3 and TRBJ1-1; D might be TRBD1 (5 bases). V was shortened by 3 bases and J by 1 base, with 12 bases between the two germline ends. Germline assignment: CDR1 MNHEY and CDR2 SVGEGT. The CDR3 consists of 15 residues. CDR3 sequence: CASSYTRTPNTEAFF. The CDR3 DNA follows: TGTGCCAGCAGTTATACCCGGACACCGAACACTGAAGCTTTCTTT.

This clone appeared once. The chain is built from TRBV11-2 and TRBJ1-1; 11 bases map to TRBD1. There are 17 residues in the CDR3. With V trimmed by 2 bases and J by 4 bases, 9 bases remained unmatched. CDR1 SGHAT and CDR2 FQNNGV come from the germline V gene. CDR3 DNA: TGTGCCAGCAGCTTATATTATTCGGGGACAGGGGGCACTGAAGCTTTCTTT. It encodes CASSLYYSGTGGTEAFF.

This sequence joins TRBV5-1 and TRBJ1-1; D not certain. CDR1 and CDR2 (germline): SGHRS, YFSETQ. Trimming shortened V by 1 base and J by 0 bases, and 13 bases separated the two germline ends. The CDR3 contains 16 residues. The CDR3, as DNA: TGCGCCAGCAGCTTGAAGCTCGGAGGGTTGAACACTGAAGCTTTCTTT. This encodes CASSLKLGGLNTEAFF. Filled out from reference TRBV5-1 and TRBJ1-1, the complete variable domain reads KAGVTQTPRYLIKTRGQQVTLSCSPISGHRSVSWYQQTPGQGLQFLFEYFSETQRNKGNFPGRFSGRQFSNSRSEMNVSTLELGDSALYLCASSLKLGGLNTEAFFGQGTRLTVV.

V gene TRBV28 combines with J gene TRBJ2-7; no clear D. Trimming took off 3 bases at V and 0 bases at J, with 12 bases between the two ends. From germline, CDR1 is MDHEN and CDR2 SYDVKM. The CDR3 runs to 15 residues. Written as DNA, the CDR3 is TGTGCCAGCAGTTTTGGACCTGACAACTCCTACGAGCAGTACTTC. Amino acids: CASSFGPDNSYEQYF.

The genes are TRBV10-1 and TRBJ2-5, with TRBD1 identical over 9 bases. After removal of 5 bases from V and 4 bases from J, the junction contained 14 bases not matched to a gene. The CDR3 covers 17 residues. From germline, CDR1 is WNHNN and CDR2 SYGVQD (reference sequence). The CDR3 loop reads CASSPLTRGQGIETQYF. The CDR3 nucleotides are TGCGCCAGCAGTCCCCTAACTCGAGGACAGGGGATAGAGACCCAGTACTTC.

The V gene is TRBV9, the J gene TRBJ1-6; TRBD1 matches at 8 bases. The V gene end was trimmed by 4 bases and the J gene end by 13 bases; junction bases not matched to a gene: 10. The germline V gene encodes CDR1 SGDLS and CDR2 YYNGEE. The CDR3 is 14 residues long. CDR3 amino acids: CASSPWTGLEPLHF. CDR3 nucleotide sequence: TGTGCCAGCAGCCCGTGGACAGGGTTGGAGCCCCTCCACTTT.

The chain is built from TRBV5-6 and TRBJ2-7; 9 bases match TRBD2. CDR3 size: 12 residues. Per germline, CDR1 SGHDT and CDR2 YYEEEE. The J segment lost 0 bases and the V segment lost 9 bases, leaving 1 base of the junction unmatched. This CDR3 reads CATSGDSYEQYF. The CDR3 coding sequence is TGTGCCACTAGCGGGGACTCCTACGAGCAGTACTTC.

V and J are TRBV19 and TRBJ1-1, with no clear D. This CDR3 has 13 residues. Trimming took 3 bases from V and 0 from J, leaving 5 bases between them. CDR1 is LNHDA, CDR2 SQIVND, per germline (reference sequence). CDR3 coding DNA: TGTGCCAGTAGTATCCACATGAACACTGAAGCTTTCTTT. Protein product: CASSIHMNTEAFF.

V usage is TRBV3-1 (or the pseudogene TRBV3-2) and J usage is TRBJ1-2; D is possibly TRBD1 (6 bases). The V gene's germline CDR1 is LGHDT and CDR2 YNNKEL (reference sequence). The ends were cut back, 4 bases at V and 8 bases at J, with 11 bases in the middle. The CDR3 length is 12 residues. CDR3 protein: CASSPRQGGYTF. In DNA, the CDR3 is TGTGCCAGCAGCCCTCGGCAGGGGGGCTACACCTTC.

The J gene is TRBJ2-5, the V gene TRBV6-6; 16 nucleotides line up with TRBD2. CDR3 size: 19 residues. Germline V gene data show CDR1 as MNHNY and CDR2 as SVGAGI (reference sequence). With V trimmed by 6 bases and J by 5 bases, 15 bases remained unmatched. The CDR3 spells CASSYLTGLAGGLRETQYF. The CDR3 region has the DNA TGTGCCAGCAGCTACCTAACGGGACTAGCGGGGGGGCTAAGGGAGACCCAGTACTTC.

The chain is built from TRBV2 and TRBJ1-5; 9 positions agree with TRBD1. The germline gives CDR1 SNHLY, CDR2 FYNNEI. The CDR3 consists of 16 residues. Unmatched junction bases numbered 10, after V lost 6 bases and J lost 4 bases. CDR3 in amino acids: CASSRLDRGGNQPQHF. CDR3 nucleotide sequence: TGTGCCAGCAGCAGACTCGACAGGGGGGGAAATCAGCCCCAGCATTTT.

The chain carries TRBV7-3 and TRBJ2-3; 8 bases are a match to TRBD1. The germline CDR1 and CDR2 sequences are SGHTA and FQGTGA. The CDR3 extends over 14 amino acids. Trimming at V came to 5 bases and at J to 1 base, leaving 2 bases not matched to a gene. For the CDR3, the DNA is TGTGCCAGCAGCCCGGGACAGGGCACAGATACGCAGTATTTT. Protein sequence: CASSPGQGTDTQYF.